This T cell receptor beta chain was captured in a study of blood T cell repertoires in COVID-19. From germline, CDR1 is MDHEN and CDR2 SYDVKM. Trimming removed 3 bases from V and 4 bases from J, with 9 bases in between. The CDR3 is 14 amino acids. The method was immunoSEQ multiplex PCR; TCRdb's version includes in-frame clones alone and lacks a portion of them. The data show more than 70,000 clones, 60% to 85% seen once. This TCR derives from a human donor in a cohort sampled during active COVID-19. V gene TRBV28 combines with J gene TRBJ2-2; D unclear. Sequencing was done on a sample of peripheral blood. Here the CDR3 reads CASSFRVGTGELFF. CDR3 bases: TGTGCCAGCAGTTTCCGGGTCGGCACCGGGGAGCTGTTTTTT. Supplemented by reference TRBV28 and TRBJ2-2, the full variable domain reads DVKVTQSSRYLVKRTGEKVFLECVQDMDHENMFWYRQDPGLGLRLIYFSYDVKMKEKGDIPEGYSVSREKKERFSLILESASTNQTSMYLCASSFRVGTGELFFGEGSRLTVL.